The 9 T cell receptor beta chains below come from one sample, sequenced in a study of CD8 T cells in Susac syndrome. When the RNA was reverse transcribed, random hexamers were used with an input of roughly 0.45 to 1 ug. TCRdb passed the immunoSEQ multiplex PCR reads through MiXCR, listing each CDR3 protein once. The data contain approximately 160,000 distinct CDR3 sequences, 85% to 95% of them seen just once; the ten biggest clones take up around 0.13%. The specimen was CD4+ T cells from PBMCs. Source of these receptors: a human donor in good health.

This chain uses TRBV4-1 with TRBJ1-4; tentative D call: TRBD1 (6 bases). The germline CDR1 and CDR2 sequences are MGHRA and YSYEKL. The CDR3 runs 17 residues. Between the trimmed V and J ends, which lost 0 bases and 4 bases, there was a span of 15 bases. The CDR3: CASSQDPRGHSNEKLFF. For the CDR3, the DNA is TGCGCCAGCAGCCAAGATCCCAGGGGACACAGTAATGAAAAACTGTTTTTT.

The gene calls are TRBV12-3 or TRBV12-4 and TRBJ1-3, with D unresolved. Trimming stripped 3 bases from V and 8 bases from J, with 11 bases between. The length of the CDR3 is 13 residues. Here the CDR3 reads CASSFNFVDTIYF. CDR3 nucleotide sequence: TGTGCCAGCAGTTTTAACTTCGTCGACACCATATATTTT.

This chain joins TRBV21-1 and TRBJ2-7; the table's D call of TRBD1 was not tested on the DNA. TRBV21-1 is classified as a pseudogene. This CDR3 spans 12 amino acids. CDR3 coding DNA: TGTGCCAGCAGAAAGGGGGGCCTCGAGCAGTACTTC. This gives the protein CASRKGGLEQYF.

The CDR3, as DNA: TGCAGTGCTAGAGATAGACGTACCTCTGGAAACACCATATATTTT. This gives the protein CSARDRRTSGNTIYF. This rearrangement joins TRBV20-1 to TRBJ1-3; D is undetermined. Trimming took off 0 bases at V and 0 bases at J, with 9 bases between the two ends. The germline gives CDR1 DFQATT, CDR2 SNEGSKA (reference sequence). There are 15 residues in the CDR3.

The DNA for the CDR3 is TGTGCCAGCAGTACTCGACCGGCAACTAATGAAAAACTGTTTTTT. Its protein is CASSTRPATNEKLFF. This chain connects TRBV6-5 to TRBJ1-4; D unresolved. The CDR3 loop spans 15 amino acids. Per germline, CDR1 MNHEY and CDR2 SVGAGI. V shed 5 bases and J shed 0 bases, with 10 bases lying between them.

The chain carries TRBV6-5 and TRBJ2-3; D gene uncertain. The germline V gene encodes CDR1 MNHEY and CDR2 SVGAGI. The CDR3 covers 14 residues. V shed 2 bases and J shed 3 bases, with 9 bases lying between them. CDR3 bases: TGTGCCAGCAGTTACCAGGCCGGGACAGATACGCAGTATTTT. It encodes CASSYQAGTDTQYF.

The chain is built from TRBV2 and TRBJ1-4; D gene ambiguous. V shed 7 bases and J shed 0 bases, with 12 bases lying between them. The CDR3 is 15 amino acids. Germline CDR1 is SNHLY and CDR2 is FYNNEI. As DNA, the CDR3 is TGTGCCAGCACCTCACTGATTGCAACTAATGAAAAACTGTTTTTT. It codes for CASTSLIATNEKLFF.

The chain carries TRBV5-6 and TRBJ2-2; D is unresolved. CDR1 SGHDT and CDR2 YYEEEE come from the germline V gene. The CDR3 runs to 13 residues. V lost 2 bases and J lost 7, with 9 bases in between. The CDR3 loop is CASSFRGGGELFF. The DNA of the CDR3 is TGTGCCAGCAGCTTTCGTGGCGGCGGGGAGCTGTTTTTT.

This chain uses TRBV6-5 with TRBJ1-2, with D possibly being TRBD1 (6 bases). Trimming took off 7 bases at V and 8 bases at J, with 17 bases between the two ends. The CDR3 sequence is 13 residues long. CDR1 is MNHEY, CDR2 SVGAGI, per germline. This CDR3 is CASIQGREGGYTF. In DNA form, the CDR3 reads TGTGCCAGCATCCAGGGGCGGGAAGGGGGCTACACCTTC.